Reported below is one T cell receptor beta chain. The data were obtained in a study of CD8 T cells in Susac syndrome. The authors reverse transcribed roughly 0.5 to 1 ug RNA with random hexamers. The TCR beta CDR3 was amplified by immunoSEQ multiplex PCR across 54 Vbeta, 13 Jbeta. Via MiXCR, TCRdb re-called the immunoSEQ multiplex PCR reads, giving one row per CDR3 protein. The data hold about 250,000 distinct CDR3 sequences, with around 93% observed a single time. Germline CDR1 reads SGHNT; CDR2 reads YYREEE (reference sequence). V shed 5 bases, J shed 5 bases, and the junction held 9 bases outside the gene matches. The CDR3 consists of 15 residues. Sequencing of TCR beta drew on CD8+ and CD4+ T cells from blood. The multiple sclerosis controls were treatment-naive patients with relapsing-remitting disease that was stable or active. TEMRA cells were enriched by FACS, while CD8+ and CD4+ T cells were obtained through a negative isolation that was performed magnetically.

The J gene is TRBJ2-5, the V gene TRBV5-4, with 10 nucleotides matching TRBD1. Sequencing was done on a sample of CD4+ T cells from PBMCs. The TCR originated in a human donor with multiple sclerosis. The CDR3 DNA is TGTGCCAGCAGTGACAGGGGGCTGTCGGTTGAGACCCAGTACTTC. Translation: CASSDRGLSVETQYF.